This T cell receptor beta chain was obtained from a study of metastatic and nonmetastatic thyroid tumors. Overall study context: Comparative analysis of repertoires was undertaken across blood and tumor or nodule tissue obtained from malignant and benign thyroid patients.

The table lists this clone with a few counts. Its matching antigen is unknown. Nobody among the patients had been given any treatment before thyroid surgery. Germline CDR1 and CDR2: LNHDA and SQIVND (reference sequence). The V and J ends lost 3 bases and 10 bases respectively, with 7 bases between them. The CDR3 contains 12 residues. TCRdb re-called the PCR reads via MiXCR. The table has about 40,000 clones, 11% seen once. Broader study findings: Within blood and tumor, benign nodules reportedly had significantly lower TCR beta diversity than malignant thyroid tumors did.

The J gene is TRBJ1-6, the V gene TRBV19; D ambiguous. The specimen was blood. The receptor's source is a female donor with papillary thyroid cancer or a benign thyroid nodule (not recorded which). Some clones in this sample may be carry-over from other donors' samples. The chain's CDR3 is CASSILGSPLHF. In nucleotides, the CDR3 is TGTGCCAGTAGTATCTTGGGGTCACCCCTCCACTTT.